The table lists the clone carrying this T cell receptor beta chain with a few counts. This specimen comes from a study of T cells after yellow fever vaccination. The CDR3 covers 12 residues. V lost 5 bases to trimming and J lost 7 bases, with 10 bases between them. Germline-derived CDR1 and CDR2 are SGHAT and FQNNGV. Using its own MiXCR run on the 5' RACE reads, TCRdb lists one record per CDR3 protein. Altogether just under 600,000 distinct CDR3 sequences are present, 13% being singletons, with the ten largest covering around 15%. This TCR came from a young man who received the YFV17D yellow fever vaccine. J is TRBJ2-3 and V is TRBV11-2, with a tentative D call TRBD1 (6 bases). This material consisted of PBMCs, taken on the day of the yellow fever booster vaccination. The CDR3 DNA follows: TGTGCCAGCAGCCCCCAGGGGAATACGCAGTATTTT. Translating it yields CASSPQGNTQYF.